Presented here are 27 T cell receptor beta chains from one specimen sequenced in a study of blood T cell repertoires in COVID-19. The assay was immunoSEQ multiplex PCR, and TCRdb's table has in-frame clones only and misses some. The profile covers roughly 250,000 clones, with 88% appearing a single time and about 1.2% taken by the ten largest. Sequenced input: PBMCs or T cells enriched from blood (not recorded which). All receptors come from a middle-aged woman with acute COVID-19.

J is TRBJ1-1 and V is TRBV2, with D possibly TRBD1 on 6 matching bases. Between the trimmed V and J ends, which lost 6 bases and 8 bases, there was a span of 16 bases. Germline values: CDR1 SNHLY, CDR2 FYNNEI. This CDR3 has 13 residues. CDR3 amino acids: CASRYGGGSEAFF. Written as DNA, the CDR3 is TGTGCCAGCAGGTATGGGGGGGGCTCGGAAGCTTTCTTT.

This chain links TRBV6-5 with TRBJ2-7, with D unclear. Trimming left V 6 bases short and J 2 bases short, with 5 bases between. Germline CDR1 MNHEY, CDR2 SVGAGI. The CDR3 runs to 11 residues. The CDR3 sequence is CASSRTYEQYV. CDR3 nucleotide sequence: TGTGCCAGCAGCAGGACCTACGAGCAGTACGTC.

The V call is TRBV28, the J call TRBJ1-6; no reliable D call. CDR3 length equals 12 residues. V dropped 8 bases and J dropped 9 bases, with 11 bases sitting between them. Germline CDR1 is MDHEN and CDR2 is SYDVKM. CDR3 sequence reads: CASVRSFSPLHF. The CDR3 nucleotides read TGTGCCAGCGTCCGGTCGTTTTCACCCCTCCACTTT.

CDR3 sequence (DNA): TGTGCCAGCACTCGGGAGGGGTCGGCCTACGAGCAGTACGTC. This encodes CASTREGSAYEQYV. The chain carries TRBV6-5 and TRBJ2-7, with 8 bases that match TRBD2. The junction had 7 bases not matched to a gene; V was cut back by 7 bases and J by 2 bases. The CDR3 extends over 14 amino acids. Germline CDR1 reads MNHEY; CDR2 reads SVGAGI.

The V and J genes are TRBV5-1 and TRBJ2-3, with 8 bases identical to TRBD2. Germline lookup yields CDR1 SGHRS and CDR2 YFSETQ. V lost 4 bases and J lost 2; bases outside the gene matches: 12. The CDR3 consists of 17 residues. The CDR3 region is CASSTGGRGGFTDTQYF. In nucleotides, the CDR3 is TGCGCCAGCAGCACCGGAGGCCGGGGGGGATTCACAGATACGCAGTATTTT.

V usage is TRBV29-1 and J usage is TRBJ2-1; TRBD2 agrees at 11 bases. The germline gives CDR1 SQVTM, CDR2 ANQGSEA. The V gene end was trimmed by 5 bases and the J gene end by 8 bases; junction bases not matched to a gene: 5. CDR3 length: 13 amino acids. CDR3 nucleotides: TGCAGCGTTAAACTAGCGGGAGTGGATGAGCAGTTCTTC. The encoded protein is CSVKLAGVDEQFF.

The rearrangement joins TRBV3-1 (or the pseudogene TRBV3-2) to TRBJ2-1; D is perhaps TRBD1 (6 bases). The CDR3 consists of 19 residues. The germline gives CDR1 LGHDT, CDR2 YNNKEL (reference sequence). Trimming pared 1 base from V and 8 bases from J, leaving 27 bases between. This CDR3 is CASSQVDRITGTPLDEQFF. Written as DNA, the CDR3 is TGTGCCAGCAGCCAAGTAGACAGAATCACCGGGACACCTCTCGATGAGCAGTTCTTC.

The genes are TRBV19 and TRBJ2-1; 10 positions match TRBD2. This CDR3 has 19 residues. Germline V lookup: CDR1 LNHDA, CDR2 SQIVND (reference sequence). Trimming took 5 bases from V and 6 from J; bases not matched to a gene: 19. Here the CDR3 reads CASSPRFFLAGAFGNEQFF. As DNA, the CDR3 is TGTGCCAGTAGTCCCCGTTTTTTTCTAGCGGGAGCTTTCGGCAATGAGCAGTTCTTC.

The chain couples TRBV6-4 to TRBJ2-2; perhaps TRBD1 as D (6 bases). Germline V lookup: CDR1 MRHNA, CDR2 SNTAGT. The CDR3 covers 15 residues. The V gene lost 2 bases and the J gene lost 1 base, with 8 bases spanning the gap. CDR3 region: CASSDTDRNTGELFF. The DNA for the CDR3 is TGTGCCAGCAGTGACACGGACAGGAACACCGGGGAGCTGTTTTTT.

Regarding this clone: The sample holds other DNA sequences that translate to the same CDR3. The chain carries TRBV24-1 and TRBJ1-2; D is unclear. Trimming took off 4 bases at V and 4 bases at J, with 6 bases between the two ends. The CDR3 totals 12 residues. Germline V gives CDR1 KGHDR, CDR2 SFDVKD. The CDR3 protein is CATSEGSYGYTF. The CDR3, as DNA: TGTGCCACCAGTGAGGGGAGCTATGGCTACACCTTC.

The gene calls are TRBV15 and TRBJ1-5, with a tentative D call TRBD1 (5 bases). Germline V CDR1 and CDR2: LNHNV, YYDKDF (reference sequence). With 0 bases removed from V and 9 bases from J, the gap between germline ends came to 15 bases. The CDR3 consists of 15 residues. The CDR3 protein is CATSRDGGASRPQHF. The CDR3 DNA is TGTGCCACCAGCAGAGATGGCGGGGCTTCCCGGCCCCAGCATTTT.

The genes are TRBV30 and TRBJ1-5; no clear D. Trimming shortened V by 0 bases and J by 5 bases, and 8 bases separated the two germline ends. The CDR3 has 13 residues. Germline V gene lookup returns CDR1 GTSNPN and CDR2 SVGIG (reference sequence). This CDR3 is CAWSVARDQPQHF. In nucleotides, the CDR3 is TGTGCCTGGAGTGTAGCACGAGATCAGCCCCAGCATTTT.

J is TRBJ1-6 and V is TRBV25-1; no definite D call. The germline V gene encodes CDR1 MGHDK and CDR2 SYGVNS. Trimming shortened V by 0 bases and J by 10 bases, and 4 bases separated the two germline ends. This CDR3 comprises 12 residues. The CDR3 DNA follows: TGTGCCAGCAGTGAATATAGCTCACCCCTCCACTTT. This sequence encodes CASSEYSSPLHF.

The chain combines TRBV18 with TRBJ1-3, with 7 bases identical to TRBD1. Germline V gene data show CDR1 as KGHSH and CDR2 as LQKENI. The CDR3 spans 15 residues. The V segment lost 3 bases and the J segment 2 bases; nucleotides outside the gene matches: 4. DNA of the CDR3: TGTGCCAGCTCACCCGCTGACAGGGCTGGAAACACCATATATTTT. It codes for CASSPADRAGNTIYF. The complete variable domain, with remaining parts taken from reference TRBV18 and TRBJ1-3, reads NAGVMQNPRHLVRRRGQEARLRCSPMKGHSHVYWYRQLPEEGLKFMVYLQKENIIDESGMPKERFSAEFPKEGPSILRIQQVVRGDSAAYFCASSPADRAGNTIYFGEGSWLTVV.

In its sample, this clone was seen once. This chain joins TRBV4-1 and TRBJ2-3; 7 positions agree with TRBD1. From germline, CDR1 is MGHRA and CDR2 YSYEKL. The trim removed 2 bases at V and 3 bases at J, leaving 2 bases unmatched. This CDR3 region has 14 residues. CDR3 loop: CASSQMTGTDTQYF. The CDR3 DNA is TGCGCCAGCAGCCAAATGACAGGGACAGATACGCAGTATTTT.

The V gene is TRBV18, the J gene TRBJ2-7, with D tentatively TRBD1 (5 bases). The CDR3 totals 13 residues. Between the trimmed V and J ends, which lost 2 bases and 5 bases, there was a span of 10 bases. Germline loops: CDR1 KGHSH, CDR2 LQKENI. The CDR3 sequence is CASSPNIRDEQYF. CDR3 DNA sequence: TGTGCCAGCTCACCAAATATCAGGGACGAGCAGTACTTC.

The chain combines TRBV5-8 with TRBJ2-7, with TRBD1 matching 8 bases. The CDR3 extends over 18 amino acids. Germline assignment: CDR1 SGHTS and CDR2 YDEGEE. V shed 0 bases and J 0 bases; nucleotides not matched to a gene: 11. The CDR3 loop reads CASSLEAPGQGRSYEQYF. The CDR3 DNA sequence: TGTGCCAGCAGCTTGGAGGCCCCAGGACAGGGCCGCTCCTACGAGCAGTACTTC. Filled out from reference TRBV5-8 and TRBJ2-7, the complete variable domain reads EAGVTQSPTHLIKTRGQQATLRCSPISGHTSVYWYQQALGLGLQFLLWYDEGEERNRGNFPPRFSGRQFPNYSSELNVNALELEDSALYLCASSLEAPGQGRSYEQYFGPGTRLTVT.

This clone was observed a handful of times. This sequence joins TRBV19 and TRBJ2-7; D is perhaps TRBD2 (6 bases). The CDR3 loop spans 13 amino acids. The ends were cut back, 5 bases at V and 3 bases at J, with 11 bases in the middle. Germline V gene sequence: CDR1 LNHDA, CDR2 SQIVND (reference sequence). CDR3 amino acids: CASSGSGLYEQYF. Written as DNA, the CDR3 is TGTGCCAGTAGTGGCTCGGGACTCTACGAGCAGTACTTC.

The V call is TRBV30, the J call TRBJ1-5, with a possible D match to TRBD1 (6 bases). With 7 bases removed from V and 6 bases from J, the gap between germline ends came to 25 bases. The CDR3 sequence is 16 residues long. Germline V CDR1 and CDR2: GTSNPN, SVGIG (reference sequence). In DNA form, the CDR3 reads TGTGCCTACCAAAAACAGGGAAGGGCTTTAGGTCAGCCCCAGCATTTT. It specifies CAYQKQGRALGQPQHF.

This chain connects TRBV2 to TRBJ1-6; D perhaps matches TRBD1 (6 bases). V was cut by 6 bases and J by 5 bases, with 17 bases left in between. CDR3 length: 16 amino acids. Germline lookup yields CDR1 SNHLY and CDR2 FYNNEI. Here the CDR3 reads CASREKRTAHNSPLHF. CDR3 DNA sequence: TGTGCCAGCAGGGAGAAAAGGACAGCTCATAATTCACCCCTCCACTTT.

The chain links TRBV6-2 or TRBV6-3 to TRBJ2-7; D uncertain. CDR1 is MNHEY, CDR2 SVGEGT, per germline. The CDR3 extends over 15 amino acids. Trimming left V 2 bases short and J 5 bases short, with 16 bases between. The chain's CDR3 is CASSYPAARLHEQYV. CDR3 bases: TGTGCCAGCAGTTACCCGGCGGCCCGCTTGCACGAGCAGTACGTC.

This chain uses TRBV24-1 with TRBJ1-1; D ambiguous. Germline CDR1 KGHDR, CDR2 SFDVKD. The CDR3 spans 13 residues. Trimming took off 1 base at V and 1 base at J, with 3 bases between the two ends. CDR3 in amino acids: CATSDFRNTEAFF. The CDR3 DNA is TGTGCCACCAGTGATTTTCGGAACACTGAAGCTTTCTTT.

The rearrangement joins TRBV28 to TRBJ1-4; tentative D call: TRBD1 (5 bases). Trimming shortened V by 10 bases and J by 0 bases, and 12 bases separated the two germline ends. The germline V gene has CDR1 MDHEN and CDR2 SYDVKM. This CDR3 region has 14 residues. CDR3 loop: CATVDSATNEKLFF. The DNA of the CDR3 is TGTGCCACCGTAGACAGTGCAACTAATGAAAAACTGTTTTTT.

The chain carries TRBV19 and TRBJ1-3; D perhaps matches TRBD1 (6 bases). Trimming pared 5 bases from V and 0 bases from J, leaving 14 bases between. The CDR3 covers 16 residues. CDR1 is LNHDA and CDR2 is SQIVND in the germline V gene (reference sequence). CDR3 nucleotide sequence: TGTGCCAGTAGTTGGGACACAGACTCCTCTGGAAACACCATATATTTT. Its translation is CASSWDTDSSGNTIYF.

The chain joins TRBV18 to TRBJ1-1; no reliable D call. Trimming removed 2 bases from V and 0 bases from J, with 10 bases in between. Germline CDR1 and CDR2: KGHSH and LQKENI. CDR3 size: 15 residues. In DNA, the CDR3 is TGTGCCAGCTCACCAATCGCAGATTTGAACACTGAAGCTTTCTTT. Amino acids: CASSPIADLNTEAFF.

The V call is TRBV6-5, the J call TRBJ2-5; D is ambiguous. The V gene's germline CDR1 is MNHEY and CDR2 SVGAGI. Trimming stripped 7 bases from V and 2 bases from J, with 14 bases between. The CDR3 is made up of 14 amino acids. The CDR3 nucleotides are TGTGCCAGCAACCCGTTTTGGCAGCAAGAGACCCAGTACTTC. It specifies CASNPFWQQETQYF.

The V gene is TRBV3-1 (or the pseudogene TRBV3-2), the J gene TRBJ1-4; D call uncertain. There are 12 residues in the CDR3. Trimming removed 1 base from V and 16 bases from J, with 13 bases in between. CDR1 and CDR2 (germline): LGHDT, YNNKEL (reference sequence). The CDR3: CASSQGAATPFF. The CDR3 coding sequence is TGTGCCAGCAGCCAAGGGGCAGCCACCCCGTTTTTT.